This T cell receptor beta chain emerged from a study of shared clonotypes between healthy human individuals. Of note for this clone: Its antigen is currently unknown. Within the sample, other DNA sequences also encode this same CDR3.

This table comes from immunoSEQ multiplex PCR, and its TCRdb copy is limited to in-frame clones, with some not included. This sample has about 2 million clones, with about 95% found just once. Notes on the study in general: Sharing of clonotypes among donors was expected to vary with sequencing depth. As a rule, naive subsets had a larger estimated richness than memory subsets.

Between the trimmed V and J ends, which lost 2 bases and 1 base, there was a span of 9 bases. Germline V gene sequence: CDR1 MDHEN, CDR2 SYDVKM. The CDR3 is 14 amino acids. Naivety among CD8 cells was defined by CD45RO negativity and positive CCR7 selection, thereby excluding terminally differentiated effector memory CD45RA+ cells. The material sequenced was naive CD8+ T cells sorted from blood. The V gene is TRBV28, the J gene TRBJ2-7; the D gene is possibly TRBD1 (6 bases). The source is a man between 18 and 35 years old in good health. CDR3 loop: CASSLKGGSYEQYF. CDR3 DNA: TGTGCCAGCAGTTTAAAAGGGGGATCCTACGAGCAGTACTTC.